Described below is a single T cell receptor (beta chain) sequence and its context. Its antigen is not known. The CDR3 runs to 17 residues. V gave up 5 bases and J gave up 0 bases, with 20 bases separating them. Germline CDR1 and CDR2: SEHNR and FQNEAQ (reference sequence). The record originates from a study of beta chain features in type 1 diabetes. Study outcomes and limitations: For type 1 diabetes patients, VDJ junctions showed fewer insertions and more deletions. Type 1 diabetes patients had TCRB CDR3s that were shorter (moderately but significantly so) in all four CD4+ subsets. There was a possibility that cDNA sequencing over-represented cells with high TCR expression. A greater similarity of naive, central memory and Treg TCRB repertoires was seen among patients than among healthy donors.

Investigators reverse transcribed all isolated RNA, so they sequenced expressed TCRB transcripts. Sequenced naive, central memory and regulatory T cell samples produced an average of about 3.57 million reads. The protocol was immunoSEQ multiplex PCR, while the TCRdb copy is restricted to in-frame clones and leaves out a portion. The table has around 650,000 clones, around 12% seen once. V usage is TRBV7-9 and J usage is TRBJ2-7; tentative D call: TRBD2 (6 bases). The sequence was obtained from a man aged 25 to 40 with type 1 diabetes. The specimen was naive CD4+ T cells from blood. The CDR3 is CASSPSWRRGLSYEQYF. DNA for the CDR3: TGTGCCAGCAGCCCCTCGTGGAGGAGGGGTCTCTCCTACGAGCAGTACTTC.